One sample yielded the 21 T cell receptor beta chains listed below, sequenced in a study of control samples from healthy donors and cancer patients. Clones were sequenced by immunoSEQ multiplex PCR, and TCRdb holds only the in-frame ones, with some missing. The table has about 40,000 clones, around 87% seen once. What was sequenced was PBMCs. Receptors were obtained from a woman aged 60-75 years with lung cancer.

The chain uses TRBV11-3 and TRBJ1-1, with no clear D. Trimming took off 0 bases at V and 11 bases at J, with 16 bases between the two ends. Germline loops: CDR1 SGHNT, CDR2 YENEEA. CDR3 size: 14 residues. The DNA of the CDR3 is TGTGCCAGCAGCTTAGATCGAGATACCCCGTCGGCTTTCTTT. This codes for CASSLDRDTPSAFF.

This clone was observed a few times. V gene TRBV7-6 combines with J gene TRBJ2-7; D gene unclear. The length of the CDR3 is 15 residues. The germline V and J ends were trimmed by 0 bases and 5 bases, with 14 bases remaining between them. The V gene's germline CDR1 is SGHVS and CDR2 FNYEAQ. CDR3 in amino acids: CASSLANTRGHEQYF. The CDR3 nucleotides are TGTGCCAGCAGCTTAGCTAACACGAGAGGCCACGAGCAGTACTTC.

The chain couples TRBV18 to TRBJ2-3; D is unresolved. The V end was cut by 1 base, the J end by 2 bases, with 4 bases between. The CDR3 runs to 13 residues. The germline CDR1 and CDR2 sequences are KGHSH and LQKENI. CDR3 nucleotides: TGTGCCAGCTCACCACAATACACAGATACGCAGTATTTT. Its protein product is CASSPQYTDTQYF. Together with reference TRBV18 and TRBJ2-3, the CDR3 gives the full variable domain: NAGVMQNPRHLVRRRGQEARLRCSPMKGHSHVYWYRQLPEEGLKFMVYLQKENIIDESGMPKERFSAEFPKEGPSILRIQQVVRGDSAAYFCASSPQYTDTQYFGPGTRLTVL.

The J gene is TRBJ1-4, the V gene TRBV7-6; D is ambiguous. With 7 bases removed from V and 8 bases from J, the gap between germline ends came to 14 bases. The germline V gene encodes CDR1 SGHVS and CDR2 FNYEAQ. The CDR3 sequence is 13 residues long. CDR3 region: CASTSGPFEKLFF. CDR3 coding DNA: TGTGCCAGCACCTCTGGACCTTTCGAAAAACTGTTTTTT.

This chain links TRBV30 with TRBJ2-5, with no clear D. The CDR3 loop spans 11 amino acids. Germline V gives CDR1 GTSNPN, CDR2 SVGIG (reference sequence). V was shortened by 2 bases and J by 5 bases, with 6 bases between the two germline ends. The CDR3 coding sequence is TGTGCCTGGAGTCACGCGGAGACCCAGTACTTC. Translation gives CAWSHAETQYF.

CDR3 sequence: CASSAHLGYTF. DNA for the CDR3: TGTGCCAGCAGCGCCCATTTAGGCTACACCTTC. V is TRBV9 and J is TRBJ1-2, with unresolved D. Germline V lookup: CDR1 SGDLS, CDR2 YYNGEE. Trimming shortened V by 3 bases and J by 8 bases, and 8 bases separated the two germline ends. CDR3 length equals 11 residues.

J is TRBJ2-2 and V is TRBV5-1, with D hard to call. Germline CDR1 is SGHRS and CDR2 is YFSETQ. Trimming took off 1 base at V and 4 bases at J, with 11 bases between the two ends. The CDR3 contains 15 residues. The CDR3 DNA follows: TGCGCCAGCAGCTTGTCCCCGGAAACCACCGGGGAGCTGTTTTTT. It encodes CASSLSPETTGELFF. The whole variable domain, remainder taken from reference TRBV5-1 and TRBJ2-2, is KAGVTQTPRYLIKTRGQQVTLSCSPISGHRSVSWYQQTPGQGLQFLFEYFSETQRNKGNFPGRFSGRQFSNSRSEMNVSTLELGDSALYLCASSLSPETTGELFFGEGSRLTVL.

This clone occurred once. The gene calls are TRBV14 and TRBJ1-1; 8 bases line up with TRBD1. The V gene end was trimmed by 4 bases and the J gene end by 3 bases; junction bases not matched to a gene: 4. CDR1 is SGHDN and CDR2 is FVKESK in the germline V gene. CDR3 length: 14 amino acids. The CDR3 loop is CASSRRGLDTEAFF. The DNA of the CDR3 is TGTGCCAGCAGCCGCAGGGGGCTGGACACTGAAGCTTTCTTT.

The chain combines TRBV24-1 with TRBJ2-1; D is ambiguous. The V gene lost 3 bases and the J gene lost 7 bases, with 9 bases spanning the gap. Per germline, CDR1 KGHDR and CDR2 SFDVKD. The CDR3 spans 13 residues. CDR3 in DNA: TGTGCCACCAGTGATGACCGAGTGAATGAGCAGTTCTTC. Its translation is CATSDDRVNEQFF.

The V call is TRBV6-5, the J call TRBJ2-1, with TRBD1 identical over 8 bases. Germline loops: CDR1 MNHEY, CDR2 SVGAGI. After removal of 6 bases from V and 6 bases from J, the junction contained 4 bases not matched to a gene. The CDR3 loop spans 13 amino acids. The CDR3 DNA is TGTGCCAGCAGGGACAGGGACCCCAATGAGCAGTTCTTC. This translates into CASRDRDPNEQFF.

The chain has TRBV19 and TRBJ2-3, with 7 bases that match TRBD1. Germline CDR1 reads LNHDA; CDR2 reads SQIVND (reference sequence). With 3 bases clipped from V and 4 bases from J, the junction kept 10 bases outside the gene matches. CDR3 length equals 16 residues. CDR3 loop: CASSIFETGSADTQYF. In nucleotides, the CDR3 is TGTGCCAGTAGTATTTTTGAGACAGGGTCTGCAGATACGCAGTATTTT.

The chain is built from TRBV9 and TRBJ2-1; no clear D. This CDR3 has 11 amino acids. CDR1 is SGDLS and CDR2 is YYNGEE in the germline V gene. V lost 1 base and J lost 10, with 6 bases in between. CDR3 region: CASSVSGEQFF. The DNA for the CDR3 is TGTGCCAGCAGCGTATCTGGGGAGCAGTTCTTC.

The chain has TRBV19 and TRBJ1-1; 7 nucleotides align to TRBD1. With V trimmed by 3 bases and J by 0 bases, 1 base remained unmatched. The CDR3 runs to 14 residues. Germline CDR1 and CDR2: LNHDA and SQIVND (reference sequence). The DNA for the CDR3 is TGTGCCAGTAGTATGGGACAGCTGAACACTGAAGCTTTCTTT. It encodes CASSMGQLNTEAFF.

On this clone: Its ends do not fully match the called genes, so a read error is possible. In the same sample, other DNA sequences code for this CDR3. The chain employs TRBV6-5 and TRBJ1-1; 7 bases fit TRBD1. From germline, CDR1 is MNHEY and CDR2 SVGAGI. This CDR3 comprises 15 residues. Here the CDR3 reads CASNGATGLGTEAFF. CDR3 sequence (DNA): TGCGCCAGCAATGGGGCGACAGGGCTCGGCACTGAAGCTTTCTTT.

This clone has a single count. The rearrangement links TRBV10-3 to TRBJ2-1, with D unclear. V was pared by 4 bases and J by 15 bases, with 19 bases between. There are 13 residues in the CDR3. Germline assignment: CDR1 ENHRY and CDR2 SYGVKD. The CDR3 reads CAISGVGSQLRFF. CDR3 DNA sequence: TGTGCCATCAGTGGAGTCGGTAGCCAACTTCGGTTCTTC.

CDR3 in DNA: TGTGCCAGTAGGCAAAAAGCGGGAGACTACGAGCAGTACTTC. Translating gives CASRQKAGDYEQYF. The chain employs TRBV19 and TRBJ2-7; the match to TRBD2 covers 8 bases. CDR3 length: 14 residues. CDR1 is LNHDA and CDR2 is SQIVND in the germline V gene (reference sequence). After removal of 6 bases from V and 3 bases from J, the junction contained 7 bases not matched to a gene.

This sequence joins TRBV11-2 and TRBJ2-7; TRBD2 matches 7 bases. The CDR3 loop spans 14 amino acids. After removal of 0 bases from V and 9 bases from J, the junction contained 8 bases not matched to a gene. Germline V CDR1 and CDR2: SGHAT, FQNNGV. This CDR3 is CASSLDWTGGWQYF. The CDR3 coding sequence is TGTGCCAGCAGCTTAGATTGGACGGGAGGTTGGCAGTACTTC.

The chain couples TRBV29-1 to TRBJ2-2; possibly TRBD2 for D (6 bases). CDR1 SQVTM and CDR2 ANQGSEA come from the germline V gene. CDR3 length: 15 residues. Trimming cost V 4 bases and J 4 bases, with 16 bases left between them. The CDR3 region is CSVVGSGQSTGELFF. In DNA, the CDR3 is TGCAGCGTTGTCGGAAGCGGGCAAAGCACCGGGGAGCTGTTTTTT.

The chain recombines TRBV6-1 with TRBJ2-7, with D uncertain. The CDR3 length is 13 residues. V was trimmed by 3 bases and J by 6 bases, leaving 12 bases between them. CDR1 MNHNS and CDR2 SASEGT come from the germline V gene. The CDR3 nucleotides read TGTGCCAGCAGTGACCCCGGAACCTCCGAGCAGTACTTC. Translating it yields CASSDPGTSEQYF.

This chain connects TRBV5-1 to TRBJ1-1, with a weak D call TRBD1 (6 bases). The CDR3 spans 14 residues. Trimming removed 2 bases at V and 4 bases at J, with 12 bases between. Germline V CDR1 and CDR2: SGHRS, YFSETQ. In DNA, the CDR3 is TGCGCCAGCAGCTTTGGGGGGGCGGTCACTGAAGCTTTCTTT. It translates to CASSFGGAVTEAFF.

This chain joins TRBV6-2 or TRBV6-3 and TRBJ2-1, with 13 bases fitting TRBD2. CDR3 length equals 15 residues. CDR1 is MNHEY, CDR2 SVGEGT, per germline. V shed 6 bases and J 6 bases; nucleotides not matched to a gene: 5. In nucleotides, the CDR3 is TGTGCCAGCAGCCTCGGGACTAGCGGGGTCAATGAGCAGTTCTTC. Residues: CASSLGTSGVNEQFF.